This T cell receptor (beta chain) comes out of a study of T cell changes during pregnancy in multiple sclerosis. The length of the CDR3 is 14 residues. Germline V lookup: CDR1 SGHTA, CDR2 FQGNSA. The trim removed 5 bases at V and 5 bases at J, leaving 8 bases unmatched. The table came from immunoSEQ multiplex PCR; TCRdb's copy has only in-frame clones and leaves some out. The sample yields over 45,000 clones, under 95% seen once. The rearrangement links TRBV7-2 to TRBJ1-1, with 7 bases aligning to TRBD1. This sequence originates from a female donor with multiple sclerosis, enrolled in a pregnancy study. The material was CD4+ T cells from peripheral blood mononuclear cells, obtained in the second trimester of pregnancy. DNA for the CDR3: TGTGCCAGCAGCCAAATCGGCAGGGGGACTGAAGCTTTCTTT. Translated: CASSQIGRGTEAFF. Supplemented by reference TRBV7-2 and TRBJ1-1, the full variable domain reads GAGVSQSPSNKVTEKGKDVELRCDPISGHTALYWYRQSLGQGLEFLIYFQGNSAPDKSGLPSDRFSAERTGGSVSTLTIQRTQQEDSAVYLCASSQIGRGTEAFFGQGTRLTVV.